Shown below are 21 T cell receptor beta chains from a single sample sequenced in a study of T cells in Graves' hyperthyroidism and ophthalmopathy. The source material, RNA transcripts, was used to amplify TCR beta CDR3 regions. The study used the HTBI primer set for a first-round RT-PCR of the TCR CDR3. TCRdb re-derived calls from the multiplex PCR reads in MiXCR, one entry per CDR3 protein. The data contain about 520,000 distinct CDR3 sequences, roughly 25% of them seen just once; the ten biggest clones take up about 11%. Material: blood. Every receptor here comes from a young woman with Graves' ophthalmopathy.

This clonotype was counted at least ten times. This chain connects TRBV7-9 to TRBJ1-5; D unresolved. Deletions cut 5 bases from V and 8 bases from J, with 16 bases between. Germline V gene data show CDR1 as SEHNR and CDR2 as FQNEAQ (reference sequence). The CDR3 runs 14 residues. The CDR3 sequence: CASSMSTFGKPQHF. CDR3 in DNA: TGTGCCAGCAGCATGTCAACCTTCGGGAAGCCCCAGCATTTT.

The chain joins TRBV28 to TRBJ2-7; TRBD1 matches 11 bases. Losses at the gene ends were 0 bases for V and 4 bases for J; bases not matched to a gene: 5. Germline V gene data show CDR1 as MDHEN and CDR2 as SYDVKM. This CDR3 has 16 residues. The CDR3 nucleotides read TGTGCCAGCAGTTTATGGGGGACAGGGGGTTTTTACGAGCAGTACTTC. Its translation is CASSLWGTGGFYEQYF.

The sample holds many counts of this clonotype. The genes are TRBV11-1 and TRBJ1-1; D is unclear. The V end was cut by 5 bases, the J end by 4 bases, with 8 bases between. CDR1 is SGHAT and CDR2 is FQDESV in the germline V gene (reference sequence). This CDR3 is 12 amino acids long. The CDR3 DNA reads as TGTGCCAGCAGCCCCTTGCTCACTGAAGCTTTCTTT. It encodes CASSPLLTEAFF.

This clonotype was found many times. V is TRBV27 and J is TRBJ2-2, with TRBD1 matching 8 bases. The CDR3 is made up of 16 amino acids. Germline loops: CDR1 MNHEY, CDR2 SMNVEV (reference sequence). The V segment lost 4 bases and the J segment 5 bases; nucleotides outside the gene matches: 9. The CDR3, as DNA: TGTGCCAGCAGTTATAGCCGGGACAGGCAAACCGGGGAGCTGTTTTTT. This codes for CASSYSRDRQTGELFF.

The sample holds many counts of this clonotype. The J gene is TRBJ2-2, the V gene TRBV12-3 or TRBV12-4; no reliable D call. The CDR3 has 12 amino acids. With 7 bases removed from V and 9 bases from J, the gap between germline ends came to 12 bases. In DNA, the CDR3 is TGTGCCAGCACCCACTCTTTCCGGGAGCTGTTTTTT. Translating gives CASTHSFRELFF.

This rearrangement joins TRBV7-2 to TRBJ2-5; 8 bases line up with TRBD2. The CDR3 runs 14 residues. Trimming cost V 5 bases and J 5 bases; bases outside gene matches: 7. Looked up from germline, CDR1 is SGHTA and CDR2 is FQGNSA. The DNA of the CDR3 is TGTGCCAGCAGCAAGACTCGGGGGGGGGAGACCCAGTACTTC. Amino acids: CASSKTRGGETQYF.

This clonotype was picked up many times. The chain combines TRBV6-5 with TRBJ1-5, with D unresolved. Germline lookup yields CDR1 MNHEY and CDR2 SVGAGI. This CDR3 has 13 residues. Trimming stripped 6 bases from V and 9 bases from J, with 15 bases between. CDR3 in DNA: TGTGCCAGCAGCCCACTTTCCGTTGGGCCCCAGCATTTT. Translated, it gives CASSPLSVGPQHF.

CDR3 sequence reads: CASSPAAGLFGSPYDQPQHF. CDR3 in DNA: TGTGCCAGCTCACCGGCAGCCGGGCTCTTCGGGTCCCCTTATGATCAGCCCCAGCATTTT. The gene calls are TRBV18 and TRBJ1-5; D unresolved. V was shortened by 3 bases and J by 5 bases, with 29 bases between the two germline ends. Germline CDR1 is KGHSH and CDR2 is LQKENI. CDR3 length: 20 amino acids.

This clonotype was observed at least ten times. CDR3 nucleotide sequence: TGTGCCAGCAACTTTCAAGAAGGCCAAAACATTCAGTACTTC. It is translated as CASNFQEGQNIQYF. The chain joins TRBV12-3 or TRBV12-4 to TRBJ2-4; D is ambiguous. Between the trimmed V and J ends, which lost 7 bases and 5 bases, there was a span of 15 bases. The CDR3 length is 14 residues.

This clonotype came up many times. This clone may be a read error of a much larger clone one base away. V gene TRBV19 combines with J gene TRBJ1-1, with D maybe TRBD1 (5 bases). The germline V gene has CDR1 LNHDA and CDR2 SQIVND (reference sequence). The V end lost 7 bases, the J end lost 0 bases, and 9 bases lay between the germline ends. The CDR3 is made up of 13 amino acids. The CDR3 region is CASNQGVNTEAFF. For the CDR3, the DNA is TGTGCCAGTAACCAGGGCGTGAACACTGAAGCTTTCTTT.

This clonotype was recorded a few times. The rearrangement links TRBV7-2 to TRBJ2-7, with 7 bases identical to TRBD2. The junction had 5 bases not matched to a gene; V was cut back by 3 bases and J by 3 bases. The CDR3 sequence is 14 residues long. Germline V CDR1 and CDR2: SGHTA, FQGNSA. CDR3 sequence: CASSFGLADYEQYF. The DNA of the CDR3 is TGTGCCAGCAGCTTCGGGCTAGCGGACTACGAGCAGTACTTC.

This clonotype was seen at least ten times. The J gene is TRBJ1-1, the V gene TRBV5-1, with a tentative D call TRBD1 (5 bases). Trimming cost V 3 bases and J 1 base, with 10 bases left between them. The CDR3 consists of 14 residues. The germline V gene has CDR1 SGHRS and CDR2 YFSETQ. This chain's CDR3 is CASSSDGGNTEAFF. CDR3 in DNA: TGCGCCAGCAGCTCGGATGGGGGGAACACTGAAGCTTTCTTT.

The chain joins TRBV4-2 to TRBJ2-2, with 8 positions matching TRBD1. Trimming cost V 3 bases and J 2 bases; bases outside gene matches: 8. The CDR3 runs to 17 residues. Germline CDR1 is LGHNA and CDR2 is YNFKEQ. The DNA for the CDR3 is TGTGCCAGCAGCCAGGATGAGCAGGGGGCTAACACCGGGGAGCTGTTTTTT. Protein product: CASSQDEQGANTGELFF.

The J gene is TRBJ1-1, the V gene TRBV29-1; no definite D call. The CDR3 is 14 residues long. Trimming pared 5 bases from V and 1 base from J, leaving 14 bases between. Per germline, CDR1 SQVTM and CDR2 ANQGSEA. The chain's CDR3 is CSVILLAENTEAFF. The CDR3 DNA sequence: TGCAGCGTTATCTTACTTGCAGAGAACACTGAAGCTTTCTTT.

The chain carries TRBV13 and TRBJ1-2; no clear D gene. Trimming stripped 3 bases from V and 8 bases from J, with 10 bases between. The CDR3 has 12 residues. Germline CDR1 reads PRHDT; CDR2 reads FYEKMQ (reference sequence). The CDR3 DNA reads TGTGCCAGCAGCTTCCCATCCCGCGGCTACACCTTC. Its translation: CASSFPSRGYTF.

This clonotype was seen many times. This sequence joins TRBV28 and TRBJ2-5; 11 bases fit TRBD2. Germline V lookup: CDR1 MDHEN, CDR2 SYDVKM. Unmatched junction bases numbered 10, after V lost 5 bases and J lost 5 bases. The CDR3 loop spans 16 amino acids. This CDR3 is CASSTNSGRVWETQYF. Written as DNA, the CDR3 is TGTGCCAGCAGTACGAATAGCGGGAGGGTCTGGGAGACCCAGTACTTC.

This clonotype was observed a few times. The chain joins TRBV6-1 to TRBJ1-1, with a weak D call TRBD1 (5 bases). The CDR3 runs 16 residues. V lost 4 bases to trimming and J lost 7 bases, with 22 bases between them. Germline V gives CDR1 MNHNS, CDR2 SASEGT. The CDR3 coding sequence is TGTGCCAGCAGTGGGCGGGGCAGGCAAAGTTCAAGTGAAGCTTTCTTT. Its protein is CASSGRGRQSSSEAFF.

The CDR3 loop is CSARPPGGETQYF. The CDR3 coding sequence is TGCAGTGCTAGGCCGCCAGGGGGGGAGACCCAGTACTTC. The chain recombines TRBV20-1 with TRBJ2-5, with D perhaps matching TRBD1 (7 bases). The length of the CDR3 is 13 residues. Per the germline V gene, CDR1 is DFQATT and CDR2 is SNEGSKA (reference sequence). Trimming left V 3 bases short and J 5 bases short, with 13 bases between.

At least ten counts were recorded for this clonotype. This rearrangement joins TRBV12-3 or TRBV12-4 to TRBJ2-2; a weak D match, TRBD1 (6 bases). Trimming removed 4 bases from V and 5 bases from J, with 8 bases in between. The CDR3 consists of 13 residues. The CDR3 DNA reads TGTGCCAGCAGTTCAGGGGTTACCGGGGAGCTGTTTTTT. This codes for CASSSGVTGELFF.

This clonotype was seen many times. This chain links TRBV24-1 with TRBJ2-5; 14 bases map to TRBD2. Germline V lookup: CDR1 KGHDR, CDR2 SFDVKD. Germline trimming cut 5 bases from V and 0 bases from J; bases unmatched to any gene: 7. This CDR3 has 18 amino acids. The CDR3 reads CATSGGLAGGKYQETQYF. CDR3 in DNA: TGTGCCACCAGTGGCGGACTAGCGGGGGGAAAGTACCAAGAGACCCAGTACTTC.

This clonotype was detected only a few times. The chain employs TRBV11-2 and TRBJ2-3; no clear D. V gave up 0 bases and J gave up 6 bases, with 7 bases separating them. The CDR3 spans 13 residues. Germline CDR1 SGHAT, CDR2 FQNNGV. CDR3 in amino acids: CASSLDVRDTQYF. The DNA for the CDR3 is TGTGCCAGCAGCTTAGATGTCCGGGATACGCAGTATTTT.